The 19 T cell receptor beta chains below were found in one sample sequenced in a study of regulatory T cells in long-lasting Graves disease. Time point reported: persistent/refractory GD, antithyroid drugs over 5 years with positive TRAb. RNA from PBMCs was the source of the TCR library. CDR3 regions were amplified by Arm-PCR using iRepertoire HTBI primers to build TCR beta libraries. TCRdb fed the multiplex PCR reads into MiXCR, producing one record per CDR3 protein. The table has hundreds of thousands of distinct CDR3 sequences, around 21% seen once; the top ten hold 7% to 10%. Sequenced material: peripheral blood mononuclear cells (PBMCs), taken when the disease was refractory, from a patient treated with antithyroid drugs. All receptors derive from a female donor with Graves disease.

This clonotype was seen more than once but under ten times. The chain recombines TRBV5-6 with TRBJ2-7; D may be TRBD1 (5 bases). V was clipped by 3 bases and J by 3 bases, with 22 bases between them. Germline V lookup: CDR1 SGHDT, CDR2 YYEEEE. The CDR3 contains 17 residues. The CDR3 spells CASSSWTGQVRVYEQYF. The DNA for the CDR3 is TGTGCCAGCAGCTCCTGGACCGGACAAGTTAGGGTCTACGAGCAGTACTTC.

The V gene is TRBV19, the J gene TRBJ2-7, with D perhaps matching TRBD1 or TRBD2 (5 bases each). In germline, CDR1 is LNHDA, CDR2 SQIVND (reference sequence). V shed 5 bases and J shed 3 bases, with 14 bases lying between them. CDR3 size: 14 residues. The chain's CDR3 is CASSDTGPHYEQYF. The CDR3, as DNA: TGTGCCAGTAGTGATACGGGACCTCACTACGAGCAGTACTTC.

A note on this clonotype: This could be a read error, since a much larger clone is one nucleotide away. The chain couples TRBV29-1 to TRBJ1-1; D call uncertain. The germline V gene has CDR1 SQVTM and CDR2 ANQGSEA. The V end lost 4 bases, the J end lost 0 bases, and 3 bases lay between the germline ends. The CDR3 contains 11 residues. DNA of the CDR3: TGCAGCGTTGTCGTGAACACTGAAGCTTTCTTT. This sequence encodes CSVVVNTEAFF.

A few counts support this clonotype. The chain is built from TRBV29-1 and TRBJ1-1; a weak D match, TRBD1 (6 bases). V was clipped by 6 bases and J by 11 bases, with 13 bases between them. The CDR3 has 10 residues. CDR1 and CDR2 from the germline V gene are SQVTM and ANQGSEA. CDR3 nucleotides: TGCAGCGTCTCGGACAGTCGGGCTTTCTTT. Translating gives CSVSDSRAFF.

In this sample, this clonotype turned up a few times. The rearrangement links TRBV10-1 to TRBJ1-5; weak D call: TRBD1 (6 bases). The germline V gene encodes CDR1 WNHNN and CDR2 SYGVQD (reference sequence). V was trimmed by 9 bases and J by 4 bases, leaving 13 bases between them. CDR3 length: 13 residues. CDR3 sequence (DNA): TGCGCCAGGAGGGGGGCAGAAAATCAGCCCCAGCATTTT. This codes for CARRGAENQPQHF.

This clonotype has at least ten counts. The chain combines TRBV6-1 with TRBJ2-7; TRBD1 aligns across 10 bases. The germline V gene encodes CDR1 MNHNS and CDR2 SASEGT. This CDR3 contains 14 residues. V gave up 9 bases and J gave up 4 bases; unmatched junction bases: 9. CDR3 sequence reads: CASYRDRGSYEQYF. The CDR3 DNA reads as TGTGCCAGTTACCGGGACAGGGGTTCATACGAGCAGTACTTC.

V and J are TRBV18 and TRBJ1-1, with 7 bases aligning to TRBD1. This CDR3 contains 15 residues. In germline, CDR1 is KGHSH, CDR2 LQKENI. V shed 1 base, J shed 1 base, and the junction held 3 bases outside the gene matches. The CDR3 reads CASSPLAGGNTEAFF. CDR3 in DNA: TGTGCCAGCTCACCACTGGCAGGGGGGAACACTGAAGCTTTCTTT.

Only a few counts were recorded for this clonotype. The CDR3 loop reads CASSSGSNEKLFF. CDR3 bases: TGTGCCAGCAGCTCGGGGTCCAATGAAAAACTGTTTTTT. The chain has TRBV5-4 and TRBJ1-4; D unclear. In germline, CDR1 is SGHNT, CDR2 YYREEE (reference sequence). V was shortened by 3 bases and J by 5 bases, with 8 bases between the two germline ends. The length of the CDR3 is 13 residues. Variable domain in full (rest from reference TRBV5-4 and TRBJ1-4): ETGVTQSPTHLIKTRGQQVTLRCSSQSGHNTVSWYQQALGQGPQFIFQYYREEENGRGNFPPRFSGLQFPNYSSELNVNALELDDSALYLCASSSGSNEKLFFGSGTQLSVL.

As to this clonotype: This may be a read error, as it is one base from a much larger clone. The chain joins TRBV28 to TRBJ2-7; no firm D call. Looked up from germline, CDR1 is MDHEN and CDR2 is SYDVKM. The CDR3 extends over 15 amino acids. The CDR3 coding sequence is TGTGCCAGCAGTTTCCGTGGCTTCCCCTCCCACGAGCAGTACTTC. This sequence encodes CASSFRGFPSHEQYF.

This clonotype was seen repeatedly, ten times or more. The J gene is TRBJ2-2, the V gene TRBV28, with D unclear. The V end was cut by 8 bases, the J end by 2 bases, with 9 bases between. The CDR3 sequence is 13 residues long. Germline CDR1 and CDR2: MDHEN and SYDVKM. CDR3 in amino acids: CASWGTNTGELFF. The CDR3 DNA is TGTGCCAGCTGGGGAACAAACACCGGGGAGCTGTTTTTT.

This chain connects TRBV9 to TRBJ1-4; no clear D. V was trimmed by 3 bases and J by 6 bases, leaving 9 bases between them. The germline gives CDR1 SGDLS, CDR2 YYNGEE. The CDR3 extends over 13 amino acids. DNA of the CDR3: TGTGCCAGCAGCGCCTTCTTCGATGAAAAACTGTTTTTT. Residues: CASSAFFDEKLFF.

This clonotype has only a few counts. The chain joins TRBV6-1 to TRBJ2-5, with D perhaps matching TRBD2 (6 bases). Trimming removed 1 base at V and 3 bases at J, with 9 bases between. CDR1 is MNHNS, CDR2 SASEGT, per germline. The CDR3 totals 14 residues. The CDR3 DNA sequence: TGTGCCAGCAGTGAAGGGACTACTAAAGAGACCCAGTACTTC. Protein product: CASSEGTTKETQYF.

This clonotype was counted a few times. The DNA of the CDR3 is TGTGCCAGTAGTATAATCGGGAGCAATGAGCAGTTCTTC. It codes for CASSIIGSNEQFF. This sequence joins TRBV19 and TRBJ2-1; weak D call: TRBD2 (6 bases). CDR1 is LNHDA, CDR2 SQIVND, per germline (reference sequence). V was pared by 2 bases and J by 6 bases, with 8 bases between. The CDR3 has 13 amino acids.

This clonotype was counted ten times or more. V gene TRBV20-1 combines with J gene TRBJ1-2; 7 positions match TRBD1. Germline CDR1 DFQATT, CDR2 SNEGSKA (reference sequence). This CDR3 spans 12 amino acids. The J segment lost 9 bases and the V segment lost 6 bases, leaving 10 bases of the junction unmatched. CDR3 sequence reads: CSAVQGYASYTF. DNA for the CDR3: TGCAGTGCGGTACAGGGGTACGCCAGCTACACCTTC.

This clonotype was counted many times. The gene calls are TRBV5-6 and TRBJ2-7; D call uncertain. CDR1 and CDR2 from the germline V gene are SGHDT and YYEEEE. V was shortened by 2 bases and J by 0 bases, with 12 bases between the two germline ends. This CDR3 has 15 residues. In nucleotides, the CDR3 is TGTGCCAGCAGCTTTTCTGACTGGACCTCCTACGAGCAGTACTTC. Amino acid sequence: CASSFSDWTSYEQYF.

The V and J genes are TRBV7-9 and TRBJ1-6; D gene uncertain. Germline V CDR1 and CDR2: SEHNR, FQNEAQ (reference sequence). This CDR3 contains 13 residues. V lost 0 bases, J lost 10 bases, and 7 bases lay in between. The CDR3 region has the DNA TGTGCCAGCAGCTTAGCGGGGTTATCACCCCTCCACTTT. Amino acid sequence: CASSLAGLSPLHF.

The table lists this clonotype with a count of one. The chain combines TRBV4-1 with TRBJ1-6, with D unresolved. Trimming removed 1 base at V and 4 bases at J, with 8 bases between. Germline lookup yields CDR1 MGHRA and CDR2 YSYEKL. The CDR3 is 15 amino acids. CDR3 bases: TGCGCCAGCAGCCAAGTCGAGGTATATAATTCACCCCTCCACTTT. Encoded protein: CASSQVEVYNSPLHF.

This chain uses TRBV29-1 with TRBJ2-3; TRBD2 matches 7 bases. Germline CDR1 reads SQVTM; CDR2 reads ANQGSEA. There are 13 residues in the CDR3. CDR3 nucleotides: TGCAGTGTTAGTGGGAGGGGAGGAGATACGCAGTATTTT. Its translation: CSVSGRGGDTQYF.

This clonotype was observed at least ten times. This chain connects TRBV11-2 to TRBJ2-7, with 7 bases identical to TRBD1. Germline loops: CDR1 SGHAT, CDR2 FQNNGV. The CDR3 spans 17 residues. The V and J ends lost 8 bases and 2 bases, in that order; junction bases with no gene match: 18. CDR3 bases: TGTGCCAGCCGGCGAACTGATTCCGGGACAGTAACCTACGAGCAGTACTTC. It translates to CASRRTDSGTVTYEQYF. The entire variable domain, with the rest obtained from reference TRBV11-2 and TRBJ2-7, is as follows: EAGVAQSPRYKIIEKRQSVAFWCNPISGHATLYWYQQILGQGPKLLIQFQNNGVVDDSQLPKDRFSAERLKGVDSTLKIQPAKLEDSAVYLCASRRTDSGTVTYEQYFGPGTRLTVT.